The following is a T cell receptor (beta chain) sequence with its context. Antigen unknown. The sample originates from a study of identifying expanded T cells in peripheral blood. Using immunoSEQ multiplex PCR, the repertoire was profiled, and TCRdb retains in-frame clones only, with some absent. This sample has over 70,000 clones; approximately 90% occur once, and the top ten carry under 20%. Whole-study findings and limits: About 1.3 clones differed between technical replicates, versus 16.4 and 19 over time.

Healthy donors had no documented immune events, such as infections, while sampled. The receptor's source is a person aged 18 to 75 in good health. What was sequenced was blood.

The CDR3 DNA sequence: TGTGCCAGCAGCCAAGAAATAAATCAGGGAGCGTCTAACTATGGCTACACCTTC. Amino acids: CASSQEINQGASNYGYTF. The V gene is TRBV14, the J gene TRBJ1-2; a weak D match, TRBD1 (5 bases). CDR1 and CDR2 from the germline V gene are SGHDN and FVKESK. V was clipped by 0 bases and J by 0 bases, with 17 bases between them. The CDR3 totals 18 residues.